This T cell receptor beta chain originates from a study of T-cell reconstitution after alpha-beta-depleted transplantation in children. General study results and limits: A year had passed since transplant, and T-cell counts and diversity by then came mostly from newly produced T cells. Surviving recipient T cells and thymic progenitors underlay high day-60 TCRbeta diversity in some patients. Several hundred expanded graft clones reportedly gave rise to the alpha-beta T cells present about two months after transplant.

V was trimmed by 5 bases and J by 5 bases, leaving 4 bases between them. The CDR3 is 11 amino acids. Unique molecular identifiers were built into the TCRbeta library. MiXCR, run by TCRdb on the PCR reads, gives a single entry per CDR3 protein. There are fewer than 550,000 distinct CDR3 sequences in the sample; about 16% occur only once, and over 25% lies in the top ten. This clonotype has more than one count but fewer than ten. What it binds is not known. The starting material was PBMCs, mostly from graft donor cells, obtained 360 days after TCRalphabeta/CD19-depleted stem cell transplant. This TCR came from a boy younger than two who had a stem cell transplant for Wiskott-Aldrich syndrome, so the T cells may come from the graft donor. This chain connects TRBV12-3 or TRBV12-4 to TRBJ2-1, with D hard to call. In nucleotides, the CDR3 is TGTGCCAGCAGTCGTCACAATGAGCAGTTCTTC. This codes for CASSRHNEQFF.